This T cell receptor beta chain was observed in a study of T cell responses to AZD1222 COVID-19 vaccine. Clones were sequenced by immunoSEQ multiplex PCR, and TCRdb holds only the in-frame ones, with some missing. The sample lists roughly 110,000 clones, roughly 89% occurring once. The CDR3 loop spans 17 amino acids. From germline, CDR1 is SGHVS and CDR2 FQNEAQ. Trimming took 2 bases from V and 5 from J, leaving 19 bases between them. Material: peripheral blood, obtained on day 0 of AZD1222 vaccination. J is TRBJ1-5 and V is TRBV7-8, with D possibly TRBD1 on 6 matching bases. This TCR derives from an adult in good health. For the CDR3, the DNA is TGTGCCAGCAGCTTAATCCTCCCGGGACATTTCGATCAGCCCCAGCATTTT. This gives the protein CASSLILPGHFDQPQHF.